This T cell receptor (beta chain) was profiled in a study of shared clonotypes between healthy human individuals. Study-level points and caveats: The donor pool, a small one, limited the genetic and exposure-history diversity represented.

This clone appeared many times. Its matching antigen is unknown. Genomic DNA of unsorted samples came from 85 million to 95 million PBMCs. The authors split each subset's genomic DNA evenly across several immunoSEQ plates. The sequencing of unsorted PBMC DNA took place on ten immunoSEQ deep assay plates. Some clones are missing from TCRdb's copy, which holds only in-frame ones; the method was immunoSEQ multiplex PCR. The sample records 90,000 to 100,000 clones, less than 60% being singletons. Trimming left V 1 base short and J 6 bases short, with 12 bases between. Germline-derived CDR1 and CDR2 are SGDLS and YYNGEE. This CDR3 has 14 amino acids.

The V gene is TRBV9, the J gene TRBJ2-3, with D hard to call. The sequencing input was PBMCs. This clonotype was obtained from a woman aged 40 to 55 in good health. Some clones in this sample may be carry-over from other donors' samples. The CDR3 DNA reads as TGTGCCAGCAGCGTATCCATCAGTTCCGATACGCAGTATTTT. Translation: CASSVSISSDTQYF.